Below, 8 T cell receptor beta chains from the same sample are listed, as sequenced in a study of regulatory T cells in long-lasting Graves disease. Time point: newly diagnosed GD, antithyroid drugs for less than 3 months. PBMC-derived RNA was used for the TCR library. Construction of TCR beta libraries relied on iRepertoire HTBI primers and on Arm-PCR targeting CDR3 regions. TCRdb passed the multiplex PCR reads through MiXCR, listing each CDR3 protein once. The sample contains hundreds of thousands of distinct CDR3 sequences, 18% of which appear only once. Sequenced material: peripheral blood mononuclear cells (PBMCs), taken at new diagnosis, from a patient treated with antithyroid drugs. Receptors originate from a female donor with Graves disease.

This clonotype was detected many times. CDR3 in DNA: TGTGCCAGCAGTGGGCTAGCGGGGGAAGAGACCCAGTACTTC. It translates to CASSGLAGEETQYF. V gene TRBV28 combines with J gene TRBJ2-5; 10 bases line up with TRBD2. The J segment lost 3 bases and the V segment lost 5 bases, leaving 3 bases of the junction unmatched. CDR3 length: 14 amino acids. The germline CDR1 and CDR2 sequences are MDHEN and SYDVKM.

The chain has TRBV7-6 and TRBJ2-5, with 9 bases aligning to TRBD1. CDR1 is SGHVS and CDR2 is FNYEAQ in the germline V gene. The V segment lost 5 bases and the J segment 4 bases; nucleotides outside the gene matches: 11. The CDR3 sequence is 16 residues long. CDR3 in amino acids: CASSHWGQGGIETQYF. The CDR3 coding sequence is TGTGCCAGCAGCCACTGGGGACAGGGTGGTATAGAGACCCAGTACTTC.

With respect to this clonotype: This could be a read error, since a much larger clone is one nucleotide away. It is likely a read error, because the conserved phenylalanine at the end of the CDR3 is missing. This sequence joins TRBV5-1 and TRBJ1-1; D ambiguous. Looked up from germline, CDR1 is SGHRS and CDR2 is YFSETQ. The CDR3 contains 17 residues. Trimming pared 1 base from V and 0 bases from J, leaving 16 bases between. CDR3 sequence: CASSLYILGLMNTEAFL. Written as DNA, the CDR3 is TGCGCCAGCAGCTTGTATATATTGGGTCTGATGAACACTGAAGCTTTCCTT.

The count of this clonotype is one. One base away lies a much larger clone, so this may be a sequencing read error. The V call is TRBV4-1, the J call TRBJ2-7, with TRBD1 matching over 8 bases. Germline assignment: CDR1 MGHRA and CDR2 YSYEKL. This CDR3 spans 14 amino acids. CDR3 sequence: CASSQAATGDEHYF. The CDR3 region has the DNA TGCGCCAGCAGCCAAGCGGCGACAGGGGACGAGCATTACTTC.

The sample holds many counts of this clonotype. The rearrangement uses TRBV19 and TRBJ2-2; 8 nucleotides align to TRBD1. The CDR3 has 13 amino acids. In germline, CDR1 is LNHDA, CDR2 SQIVND (reference sequence). The ends lost 9 bases at V and 7 bases at J; junction bases unmatched: 7. CDR3 DNA: TGTGCCAGCGATTCAGGGGGCGGCGGGGAGCTGTTTTTT. Protein: CASDSGGGGELFF.

This clonotype was detected many times. This chain joins TRBV5-1 and TRBJ2-7, with TRBD1 matching over 7 bases. The length of the CDR3 is 15 residues. Germline-derived CDR1 and CDR2 are SGHRS and YFSETQ. V gave up 2 bases and J gave up 2 bases; unmatched junction bases: 7. Here the CDR3 reads CASSLTGDTTYEQYF. CDR3 nucleotide sequence: TGCGCCAGCAGCTTAACAGGGGATACTACCTACGAGCAGTACTTC.

This clonotype has only a few counts. V is TRBV19 and J is TRBJ2-7; no firm D call. Trimming cost V 9 bases and J 6 bases, with 18 bases left between them. The germline gives CDR1 LNHDA, CDR2 SQIVND (reference sequence). The CDR3 contains 13 residues. CDR3 bases: TGTGCCAGGCGGCAGAGGCCTCTCAGCGAGCAGTACTTC. Its translation is CARRQRPLSEQYF.

As for this clonotype: This may be a read error, as it is one base from a much larger clone. The genes are TRBV29-1 and TRBJ2-1, with 8 bases identical to TRBD2. This CDR3 has 16 residues. Germline V lookup: CDR1 SQVTM, CDR2 ANQGSEA. After removal of 8 bases from V and 1 base from J, the junction contained 13 bases not matched to a gene. CDR3 residues: CSSGGREGRSYNEQFF. The CDR3 coding sequence is TGCAGCTCGGGGGGGAGAGAAGGAAGGTCCTACAATGAGCAGTTCTTC.